The 6 T cell receptor beta chains listed next were all sequenced from one sample in a study of T cell repertoires in cytomegalovirus infection. Their cognate antigens are unknown. TCRdb redid the calling of the reads with MiXCR, one entry per CDR3 protein. The profile shows 550,000 to 850,000 distinct CDR3 sequences, 33% of them singletons. Here the sequenced sample was cultured PBMCs, taken from culture after CMV antigen stimulation. These receptors originate from a human donor in good health (CMV status not recorded). Some clones in this sample may be carry-over from other donors' samples.

The chain uses TRBV7-9 and TRBJ2-2; D unresolved. There are 11 residues in the CDR3. Germline CDR1 and CDR2: SEHNR and FQNEAQ (reference sequence). The ends were cut back, 5 bases at V and 8 bases at J, with 6 bases in the middle. The CDR3 region is CASSPRGELFF. The CDR3 nucleotides are TGTGCCAGCAGCCCCCGGGGGGAGCTGTTTTTT.

This clonotype was recorded at least ten times. V and J are TRBV7-6 and TRBJ1-4; 7 nucleotides line up with TRBD1. V shed 4 bases, J shed 8 bases, and the junction held 7 bases outside the gene matches. The CDR3 spans 14 residues. Germline CDR1 SGHVS, CDR2 FNYEAQ. CDR3 region: CASSSRTGSEKLFF. The CDR3 DNA is TGTGCCAGCAGCTCGAGGACAGGTTCAGAAAAACTGTTTTTT.

This chain links TRBV4-1 with TRBJ1-1; D remains ambiguous. This CDR3 contains 17 residues. The ends were cut back, 2 bases at V and 2 bases at J, with 18 bases in the middle. Germline V gives CDR1 MGHRA, CDR2 YSYEKL. This CDR3 reads CASSQIKKGTANTEAFF. CDR3 nucleotides: TGCGCCAGCAGCCAAATAAAGAAGGGCACAGCAAACACTGAAGCTTTCTTT.

This clonotype has a handful of counts. V and J are TRBV20-1 and TRBJ2-3; D is unclear. This CDR3 has 10 residues. With 5 bases removed from V and 6 bases from J, the gap between germline ends came to 6 bases. The germline V gene has CDR1 DFQATT and CDR2 SNEGSKA (reference sequence). This CDR3 is CSASRDTQYF. DNA of the CDR3: TGCAGTGCTTCGCGGGATACGCAGTATTTT.

The V call is TRBV12-3 or TRBV12-4, the J call TRBJ2-3; no firm D call. This CDR3 is 15 amino acids long. The V end lost 5 bases, the J end lost 0 bases, and 12 bases lay between the germline ends. DNA of the CDR3: TGTGCCAGCAGTGGACGGCTCGTTAGCACAGATACGCAGTATTTT. Translated, it gives CASSGRLVSTDTQYF.

Many counts were recorded for this clonotype. V and J are TRBV7-2 and TRBJ2-7; no clear D gene. Trimming removed 3 bases from V and 6 bases from J, with 12 bases in between. The CDR3 covers 13 residues. Germline CDR1 and CDR2: SGHTA and FQGNSA. CDR3 DNA sequence: TGTGCCAGCAGCTTCTGGATCTTCGGCGAGCAGTACTTC. It translates to CASSFWIFGEQYF.